The 27 T cell receptor beta chains given below trace back to one sample, sequenced in a study of CD8 T cells in Susac syndrome (dated by TCRdb to about 2019). The library was made by the immunoSEQ multiplex PCR assay. RNA was extracted with the RNeasy kit and about 0.5 to 1 ug was reverse transcribed using random hexamers. The public sequencing data were trimmed at Q25 with fastp and processed into clonotypes with MiXCR by TCRdb, which kept only in-frame beta chains. All rows with the same CDR3 protein become a single entry with the most common DNA and genes. Present in this sample are over 100,000 distinct CDR3 sequences, around 97% of which were seen just once. The ten top clones hold 0.096% of the sample. The material sequenced was CD4+ T cells from PBMCs. Receptors originate from a human donor in good health.

The chain joins TRBV29-1 to TRBJ2-2; 8 positions match TRBD2. The length of the CDR3 is 16 residues. The V gene's germline CDR1 is SQVTM and CDR2 ANQGSEA. The V gene end was trimmed by 8 bases and the J gene end by 0 bases; junction bases not matched to a gene: 11. CDR3: CSFSTGGGSNTGELFF. CDR3 sequence (DNA): TGCAGCTTCTCCACGGGAGGGGGGTCGAACACCGGGGAGCTGTTTTTT.

The V gene is TRBV20-1, the J gene TRBJ2-3; D gene ambiguous. Trimming cost V 5 bases and J 0 bases, with 6 bases left between them. The germline gives CDR1 DFQATT, CDR2 SNEGSKA (reference sequence). This CDR3 is 12 amino acids long. The CDR3 spells CSAVKSTDTQYF. In DNA form, the CDR3 reads TGCAGTGCTGTAAAAAGCACAGATACGCAGTATTTT.

The rearrangement joins TRBV19 to TRBJ1-5; no clear D gene. CDR1 is LNHDA and CDR2 is SQIVND in the germline V gene (reference sequence). Trimming shortened V by 8 bases and J by 9 bases, and 20 bases separated the two germline ends. CDR3 size: 14 residues. In DNA, the CDR3 is TGTGCCAGTCACCCTTCGCCGATGCAAGGGCCCCAGCATTTT. The encoded protein is CASHPSPMQGPQHF.

This rearrangement joins TRBV4-1 to TRBJ2-7; perhaps TRBD2 as D (5 bases). Trimming pared 4 bases from V and 4 bases from J, leaving 17 bases between. Germline V gene data show CDR1 as MGHRA and CDR2 as YSYEKL. This CDR3 has 15 amino acids. This CDR3 is CASSLFLGRGYEQYF. DNA of the CDR3: TGCGCCAGCAGCCTCTTCCTGGGTCGGGGTTACGAGCAGTACTTC.

The chain employs TRBV9 and TRBJ2-5; a possible D gene is TRBD1 (6 bases). Trimming removed 4 bases from V and 1 base from J, with 14 bases in between. This CDR3 comprises 15 residues. In germline, CDR1 is SGDLS, CDR2 YYNGEE. CDR3 protein: CASSPPDRRQETQYF. CDR3 DNA: TGTGCCAGCAGCCCCCCGGACAGACGCCAAGAGACCCAGTACTTC.

J is TRBJ2-2 and V is TRBV4-2; TRBD2 matches at 14 bases. This CDR3 comprises 16 residues. Germline CDR1 and CDR2: LGHNA and YNFKEQ. V lost 3 bases, J lost 3 bases, and 0 bases stayed unmatched. CDR3 nucleotides: TGTGCCAGCAGCCAGACTAGCGGGAGGGACACCGGGGAGCTGTTTTTT. Its protein product is CASSQTSGRDTGELFF.

The chain couples TRBV7-2 to TRBJ2-7, with 9 nucleotides matching TRBD1. The junction had 11 bases not matched to a gene; V was cut back by 5 bases and J by 6 bases. This CDR3 has 15 amino acids. The germline gives CDR1 SGHTA, CDR2 FQGNSA. In DNA form, the CDR3 reads TGTGCCAGCAGCACCCGGGCGGGACAGGGAGGCGAGCAGTACTTC. Its translation is CASSTRAGQGGEQYF.

This clonotype has only one observation. The chain uses TRBV28 and TRBJ2-3, with D unclear. The CDR3 spans 12 residues. Germline CDR1 and CDR2: MDHEN and SYDVKM. The V and J ends lost 6 bases and 2 bases respectively, with 6 bases between them. The CDR3 spells CASRITTDTQYF. Here the CDR3 DNA reads TGTGCCAGCAGAATTACCACAGATACGCAGTATTTT.

The rearrangement joins TRBV29-1 to TRBJ1-5; D unresolved. Between the trimmed V and J ends, which lost 4 bases and 5 bases, there was a span of 3 bases. Germline V gene sequence: CDR1 SQVTM, CDR2 ANQGSEA. The CDR3 runs 10 residues. CDR3 bases: TGCAGCGTTGGGGATCAGCCCCAGCATTTT. It is translated as CSVGDQPQHF.

The rearrangement links TRBV18 to TRBJ2-5, with D perhaps assigned TRBD1 or TRBD2 (5 bases each). The germline CDR1 and CDR2 sequences are KGHSH and LQKENI. This CDR3 region has 14 residues. The V gene lost 0 bases and the J gene lost 0 bases, with 5 bases spanning the gap. The CDR3 sequence is CASSPPGHQETQYF. The CDR3 bases are TGTGCCAGCTCACCACCGGGACACCAAGAGACCCAGTACTTC.

V is TRBV29-1 and J is TRBJ1-4; 9 bases match TRBD1. Losses at the gene ends were 3 bases for V and 7 bases for J; bases not matched to a gene: 6. This CDR3 has 14 residues. The V gene's germline CDR1 is SQVTM and CDR2 ANQGSEA. The CDR3, as DNA: TGCAGCGTTGACGGGGACAGGGCAGGTGAAAAACTGTTTTTT. Translation gives CSVDGDRAGEKLFF. The entire variable domain, with the rest obtained from reference TRBV29-1 and TRBJ1-4, is as follows: SAVISQKPSRDICQRGTSLTIQCQVDSQVTMMFWYRQQPGQSLTLIATANQGSEATYESGFVIDKFPISRPNLTFSTLTVSNMSPEDSSIYLCSVDGDRAGEKLFFGSGTQLSVL.

The CDR3 loop reads CATSRDPSYNEQFF. As DNA, the CDR3 is TGTGCCACCAGCAGAGACCCGTCATACAATGAGCAGTTCTTC. The chain couples TRBV15 to TRBJ2-1; D remains ambiguous. The CDR3 has 14 residues. Trimming left V 0 bases short and J 4 bases short, with 7 bases between. Germline CDR1 LNHNV, CDR2 YYDKDF (reference sequence).

The V call is TRBV10-3, the J call TRBJ2-7, with 7 bases fitting TRBD2. V trimming: 2 bases; J trimming: 5 bases; junction bases outside the gene matches: 6. CDR3 length: 14 amino acids. Per germline, CDR1 ENHRY and CDR2 SYGVKD. The CDR3 is CAISEGGSANEQYF. CDR3 bases: TGTGCCATCAGTGAGGGCGGGAGCGCCAACGAGCAGTACTTC.

The V call is TRBV6-6, the J call TRBJ2-2; the D gene could be TRBD1 or TRBD2 (5 bases each). CDR1 is MNHNY, CDR2 SVGAGI, per germline (reference sequence). The length of the CDR3 is 14 residues. Trimming cost V 4 bases and J 0 bases, with 6 bases left between them. The CDR3 bases are TGTGCCAGCAGTTCGGGACCGAACACCGGGGAGCTGTTTTTT. It codes for CASSSGPNTGELFF.

The CDR3 DNA follows: TGCGCCAGCAGCAACCCGGGACTAGCGTCCCGGAGCTCCTACGAGCAGTACTTC. Translating gives CASSNPGLASRSSYEQYF. The rearrangement links TRBV5-1 to TRBJ2-7; TRBD2 aligns across 10 bases. V dropped 4 bases and J dropped 0; count of bases not matched to a gene: 13. The CDR3 consists of 18 residues. Germline V gene sequence: CDR1 SGHRS, CDR2 YFSETQ.

The chain carries TRBV29-1 and TRBJ2-2, with D uncertain. CDR1 and CDR2 (germline): SQVTM, ANQGSEA. V was shortened by 7 bases and J by 1 base, with 13 bases between the two germline ends. There are 14 residues in the CDR3. The CDR3 region is CSARSSKNTGELFF. The CDR3 DNA sequence: TGCAGCGCCCGGAGCTCAAAGAACACCGGGGAGCTGTTTTTT.

The chain carries TRBV11-3 and TRBJ2-7; 8 bases fit TRBD2. Unmatched junction bases numbered 2, after V lost 5 bases and J lost 5 bases. The germline V gene encodes CDR1 SGHNT and CDR2 YENEEA. This CDR3 is built from 12 residues. CDR3 residues: CASSRGGNEQYF. The CDR3 DNA sequence: TGTGCCAGCAGCCGGGGGGGGAACGAGCAGTACTTC.

The rearrangement links TRBV20-1 to TRBJ1-5, with D perhaps TRBD1 (5 bases). Trimming shortened V by 0 bases and J by 4 bases, and 16 bases separated the two germline ends. Germline V gene sequence: CDR1 DFQATT, CDR2 SNEGSKA (reference sequence). The CDR3 is 16 amino acids. CDR3 sequence: CSARDPLSGKNQPQHF. CDR3 nucleotide sequence: TGCAGTGCTAGAGATCCTCTCTCAGGGAAGAATCAGCCCCAGCATTTT.

The chain joins TRBV12-3 or TRBV12-4 to TRBJ2-3; D assignment may be TRBD1 or TRBD2 (6 bases each). The CDR3 runs 15 residues. V was shortened by 5 bases and J by 2 bases, with 14 bases between the two germline ends. CDR3 DNA sequence: TGTGCCAGCAGTCAAAAGGGGGGTAACACAGATACGCAGTATTTT. The encoded protein is CASSQKGGNTDTQYF.

The CDR3 region has the DNA TGTGCCAGCAGTTCGGCGACAGGGGGAGGCGAAAAACTGTTTTTT. Its translation is CASSSATGGGEKLFF. This sequence joins TRBV28 and TRBJ1-4; 9 nucleotides match TRBD1. The CDR3 covers 15 residues. Germline V CDR1 and CDR2: MDHEN, SYDVKM. Unmatched junction bases numbered 8, after V lost 4 bases and J lost 8 bases.

The chain recombines TRBV7-9 with TRBJ2-1; a weak D match, TRBD1 (6 bases). In germline, CDR1 is SEHNR, CDR2 FQNEAQ (reference sequence). The CDR3 is 17 residues long. The V and J ends lost 11 bases and 1 base respectively, with 24 bases between them. The CDR3 protein is CAVSSTSGVRSYNEQFF. The CDR3, as DNA: TGTGCCGTCTCTTCGACGTCAGGGGTTAGATCCTACAATGAGCAGTTCTTC.

The chain recombines TRBV5-1 with TRBJ2-5, with D uncertain. The CDR3 covers 12 residues. With 2 bases removed from V and 3 bases from J, the gap between germline ends came to 5 bases. Germline V lookup: CDR1 SGHRS, CDR2 YFSETQ. CDR3 region: CASSFDEETQYF. In DNA, the CDR3 is TGCGCCAGCAGCTTTGACGAAGAGACCCAGTACTTC. The whole variable domain, remainder taken from reference TRBV5-1 and TRBJ2-5, is KAGVTQTPRYLIKTRGQQVTLSCSPISGHRSVSWYQQTPGQGLQFLFEYFSETQRNKGNFPGRFSGRQFSNSRSEMNVSTLELGDSALYLCASSFDEETQYFGPGTRLLVL.

The chain joins TRBV3-1 to TRBJ2-3, with 12 bases matching TRBD1. Looked up from germline, CDR1 is LGHDT and CDR2 is YNNKEL (reference sequence). The CDR3 contains 17 residues. V was clipped by 3 bases and J by 4 bases; unmatched bases: 8. CDR3 amino acids: CASSQMGGQGAADTQYF. CDR3 nucleotides: TGTGCCAGCAGCCAGATGGGGGGACAGGGGGCGGCAGATACGCAGTATTTT.

The chain carries TRBV11-2 and TRBJ1-6; no clear D gene. There are 16 residues in the CDR3. Germline V CDR1 and CDR2: SGHAT, FQNNGV. Trimming cost V 2 bases and J 8 bases, with 16 bases left between them. CDR3: CASSLPVPQRHSPLHF. The CDR3 DNA sequence: TGTGCCAGCAGCTTACCGGTGCCCCAGAGACATTCACCCCTCCACTTT.

The chain couples TRBV18 to TRBJ2-5, with unresolved D. Germline loops: CDR1 KGHSH, CDR2 LQKENI. The CDR3 contains 13 residues. V gave up 3 bases and J gave up 4 bases, with 9 bases separating them. The CDR3 bases are TGTGCCAGCTCACCCCTTAACCGAGAGACCCAGTACTTC. Translation: CASSPLNRETQYF. The full variable domain, rest sourced from reference TRBV18 and TRBJ2-5, is NAGVMQNPRHLVRRRGQEARLRCSPMKGHSHVYWYRQLPEEGLKFMVYLQKENIIDESGMPKERFSAEFPKEGPSILRIQQVVRGDSAAYFCASSPLNRETQYFGPGTRLLVL.

This chain links TRBV3-1 with TRBJ1-6; 8 bases are a match to TRBD1. The CDR3 runs to 16 residues. Germline trimming cut 4 bases from V and 7 bases from J; bases unmatched to any gene: 9. CDR1 LGHDT and CDR2 YNNKEL come from the germline V gene (reference sequence). The CDR3 here is CASSLFTGTGNSPLHF. In DNA form, the CDR3 reads TGTGCCAGCAGCCTATTTACCGGGACAGGCAATTCACCCCTCCACTTT. Drawing the rest from reference TRBV3-1 and TRBJ1-6, the complete variable domain is DTAVSQTPKYLVTQMGNDKSIKCEQNLGHDTMYWYKQDSKKFLKIMFSYNNKELIINETVPNRFSPKSPDKAHLNLHINSLELGDSAVYFCASSLFTGTGNSPLHFGNGTRLTVT.

V usage is TRBV2 and J usage is TRBJ2-7, with 11 bases identical to TRBD2. Germline values: CDR1 SNHLY, CDR2 FYNNEI. This CDR3 has 14 residues. V gave up 10 bases and J gave up 6 bases; unmatched junction bases: 11. This CDR3 is CATSLAGGGSEQYF. The CDR3 nucleotides read TGTGCCACCTCGCTAGCGGGAGGCGGATCCGAGCAGTACTTC.